The present TCR beta chain was sequenced within a study of blood T cell repertoires in COVID-19. Overall study context: The United States, Italy and Spain supplied acute and convalescent COVID-19 samples. T cells, B-cell-depleted T cells, or PBMCs supplied cDNA or gDNA.

Under the authors' procedure: Quantification of nucleated cells was approximated via reference gene primer amplification. Only in-frame clones appear in the TCRdb table, and some are missing; sequencing was by immunoSEQ multiplex PCR. V and J calls and clone size come straight from that table; D and trimming were deduced from the DNA. This table holds 70,000 to 85,000 clones, 70% to 90% found once. The germline CDR1 and CDR2 sequences are SGHRS and YFSETQ. The CDR3 spans 14 residues. Trimming stripped 1 base from V and 6 bases from J, with 11 bases between. The receptor comes from a man in his 70s with active or convalescent COVID-19. The chain is built from TRBV5-1 and TRBJ2-1; D unclear. Sequencing was done on a sample of peripheral blood. Here the CDR3 reads CASSLQSSSNEQFF. The DNA for the CDR3 is TGCGCCAGCAGCTTGCAGTCTTCTAGCAATGAGCAGTTCTTC.